This entry lists 18 T cell receptor beta chains sequenced from one sample in a study of blood T cell repertoires in COVID-19. Assay: immunoSEQ multiplex PCR; the TCRdb copy retains only in-frame clones and omits some. The table includes some 670,000 clones, more than 80% detected once. Sequencing input: peripheral blood. These receptors were obtained from a woman aged 18-30 years with acute or convalescent COVID-19.

The chain joins TRBV6-5 to TRBJ2-1; 9 positions agree with TRBD2. CDR3 length: 16 residues. Trimming at V came to 4 bases and at J to 4 bases, leaving 8 bases not matched to a gene. Germline values: CDR1 MNHEY, CDR2 SVGAGI. CDR3 amino acids: CASSSSGGFLYNEQFF. The CDR3, as DNA: TGTGCCAGCAGTTCCAGCGGGGGGTTTCTATACAATGAGCAGTTCTTC.

This clone is a singleton in its sample. This chain uses TRBV5-1 with TRBJ2-7, with D hard to call. Trimming left V 2 bases short and J 4 bases short, with 10 bases between. Germline V lookup: CDR1 SGHRS, CDR2 YFSETQ. The CDR3 is made up of 13 amino acids. CDR3 residues: CASSFNRDYEQYF. CDR3 coding DNA: TGCGCCAGCAGCTTTAACAGAGATTACGAGCAGTACTTC.

The chain links TRBV5-1 to TRBJ2-1; D remains ambiguous. V was pared by 0 bases and J by 6 bases, with 13 bases between. The CDR3 contains 15 residues. Germline V gene lookup returns CDR1 SGHRS and CDR2 YFSETQ. CDR3 DNA sequence: TGCGCCAGCAGCTTGGTCCCCGGGTACTCCAATGAGCAGTTCTTC. Protein: CASSLVPGYSNEQFF.

This clone showed up just once. The V call is TRBV29-1, the J call TRBJ2-3; 11 positions match TRBD2. The CDR3 loop spans 18 amino acids. Germline CDR1 reads SQVTM; CDR2 reads ANQGSEA. With V trimmed by 4 bases and J by 0 bases, 12 bases remained unmatched. The CDR3 DNA reads as TGCAGCGTTGTAGCACTAGCGGGGGCCTTTTCTAGCACAGATACGCAGTATTTT. It yields the protein CSVVALAGAFSSTDTQYF.

Here the CDR3 reads CASSQGQGFVTQYF. The CDR3 DNA is TGCGCCAGCAGCCAGGGACAGGGGTTTGTTACGCAGTATTTT. V and J are TRBV4-3 and TRBJ2-3; TRBD1 matches 10 bases. CDR3 size: 14 residues. From germline, CDR1 is LGHNA and CDR2 YSLEER. The V gene end was trimmed by 3 bases and the J gene end by 8 bases; junction bases not matched to a gene: 5.

This chain joins TRBV4-3 and TRBJ2-7; 8 bases are a match to TRBD1. Germline CDR1 and CDR2: LGHNA and YSLEER. The CDR3 is made up of 16 amino acids. V gave up 1 base and J gave up 5 bases; unmatched junction bases: 10. The CDR3 protein is CASSQVSRTGTDEQYF. The CDR3 DNA reads TGCGCCAGCAGCCAAGTGTCCCGGACAGGGACGGACGAGCAGTACTTC.

This chain connects TRBV12-3 or TRBV12-4 to TRBJ1-5; D call uncertain. The V end lost 4 bases, the J end lost 3 bases, and 7 bases lay between the germline ends. This CDR3 is 13 amino acids long. The CDR3 sequence: CASSYGPNQPQHF. The CDR3 nucleotides are TGTGCCAGCAGTTACGGTCCCAATCAGCCCCAGCATTTT.

This rearrangement joins TRBV7-9 to TRBJ1-2; D is perhaps TRBD1 (6 bases). Looked up from germline, CDR1 is SEHNR and CDR2 is FQNEAQ (reference sequence). This CDR3 region has 15 residues. V lost 6 bases and J lost 7, with 21 bases in between. Written as DNA, the CDR3 is TGTGCCAGCAGTTACCCAATGGGGGCTTTACGTGGCTACACCTTC. Protein product: CASSYPMGALRGYTF.

The rearrangement links TRBV5-1 to TRBJ1-2; possibly TRBD1 for D (5 bases). V lost 0 bases and J 2 bases, leaving 8 bases between the germline ends. The CDR3 is made up of 14 amino acids. From germline, CDR1 is SGHRS and CDR2 YFSETQ. DNA of the CDR3: TGCGCCAGCAGCTTGGTTCCAGGGAACTATGGCTACACCTTC. Translation: CASSLVPGNYGYTF.

This chain joins TRBV5-5 and TRBJ2-2; no clear D gene. Germline CDR1 reads SGHKS; CDR2 reads YYEKEE (reference sequence). Trimming took 0 bases from V and 3 from J, leaving 6 bases between them. The CDR3 is made up of 14 amino acids. CDR3 in amino acids: CASSLGPHTGELFF. CDR3 nucleotides: TGTGCCAGCAGCTTGGGGCCTCACACCGGGGAGCTGTTTTTT.

The rearrangement links TRBV5-5 to TRBJ1-3; 7 positions match TRBD1. Losses at the gene ends were 4 bases for V and 0 bases for J; bases not matched to a gene: 4. Germline V CDR1 and CDR2: SGHKS, YYEKEE (reference sequence). This CDR3 has 15 residues. The CDR3 nucleotides read TGTGCCAGCAGCCCGGACAGGTACTCTGGAAACACCATATATTTT. Its translation is CASSPDRYSGNTIYF.

This clone turned up a few times. CDR3 sequence (DNA): TGTGCCAGCAGTGAAGCTGAGGGGGCACAGACTGAAGCTTTCTTT. Protein product: CASSEAEGAQTEAFF. The gene calls are TRBV6-1 and TRBJ1-1; 7 nucleotides align to TRBD1. This CDR3 has 15 residues. V was clipped by 0 bases and J by 5 bases; unmatched bases: 6. Per the germline V gene, CDR1 is MNHNS and CDR2 is SASEGT.

This clone was recorded once. This sequence joins TRBV2 and TRBJ2-3, with TRBD1 as a possible D gene (6 bases). V was cut by 5 bases and J by 0 bases, with 18 bases left in between. CDR1 is SNHLY, CDR2 FYNNEI, per germline. The CDR3 is 17 residues long. The CDR3 is CASSPPPGVTSTDTQYF. The CDR3 DNA sequence: TGTGCCAGCAGTCCCCCTCCAGGGGTGACTAGCACAGATACGCAGTATTTT.

The gene calls are TRBV21-1 and TRBJ2-5; the table's D call of TRBD1 was not tested on the DNA. TRBV21-1 counts as a pseudogene. The CDR3 has 14 amino acids. The CDR3 DNA reads as TGTGCCAGCAGCAAGGACAGGGGTGGGGAGACCCAGTACTTC. Its translation is CASSKDRGGETQYF.

The CDR3 sequence is CASSFRAGHNYGYTF. DNA for the CDR3: TGTGCCAGCAGCTTTCGGGCAGGGCATAACTATGGCTACACCTTC. The genes are TRBV7-9 and TRBJ1-2, with TRBD1 as a possible D gene (5 bases). This CDR3 contains 15 residues. V was trimmed by 3 bases and J by 1 base, leaving 12 bases between them. CDR1 is SEHNR and CDR2 is FQNEAQ in the germline V gene (reference sequence).

The chain recombines TRBV28 with TRBJ1-2, with 11 bases identical to TRBD1. This CDR3 is built from 15 residues. From germline, CDR1 is MDHEN and CDR2 SYDVKM. J was trimmed by 4 bases and V by 5 bases; bases with no gene match: 6. The CDR3 DNA follows: TGTGCCAGCAGTCCACCGGACAGGGGGCCCTATGGCTACACCTTC. It yields the protein CASSPPDRGPYGYTF.

This chain links TRBV5-6 with TRBJ1-6; D possibly corresponds to TRBD1 (5 bases). This CDR3 has 16 amino acids. The germline V and J ends were trimmed by 4 bases and 7 bases, with 18 bases remaining between them. Per germline, CDR1 SGHDT and CDR2 YYEEEE. The CDR3 is CASSQSSGGRNSPLHF. As DNA, the CDR3 is TGTGCCAGCAGCCAATCCTCCGGGGGGAGGAATTCACCCCTCCACTTT.

This chain joins TRBV12-3 or TRBV12-4 and TRBJ1-2, with TRBD1 matching 9 bases. Trimming cost V 6 bases and J 12 bases; bases outside gene matches: 11. CDR3 length equals 13 residues. The CDR3 spells CASSPRTGVPDTF. Written as DNA, the CDR3 is TGTGCCAGCAGCCCTAGGACAGGGGTGCCTGACACCTTC.